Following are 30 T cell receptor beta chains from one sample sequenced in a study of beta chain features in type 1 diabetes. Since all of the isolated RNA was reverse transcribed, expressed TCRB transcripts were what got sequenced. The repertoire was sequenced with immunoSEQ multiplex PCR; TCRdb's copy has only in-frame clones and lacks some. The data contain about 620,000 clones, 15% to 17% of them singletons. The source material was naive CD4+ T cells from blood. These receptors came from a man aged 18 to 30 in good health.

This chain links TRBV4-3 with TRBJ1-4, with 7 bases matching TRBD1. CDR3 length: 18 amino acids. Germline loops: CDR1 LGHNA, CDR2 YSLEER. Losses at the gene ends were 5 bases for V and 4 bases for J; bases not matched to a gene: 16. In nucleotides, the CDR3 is TGCGCCAGCAGCGAACGGGACAGCCGGGGTATTGGTAATGAAAAACTGTTTTTT. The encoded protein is CASSERDSRGIGNEKLFF.

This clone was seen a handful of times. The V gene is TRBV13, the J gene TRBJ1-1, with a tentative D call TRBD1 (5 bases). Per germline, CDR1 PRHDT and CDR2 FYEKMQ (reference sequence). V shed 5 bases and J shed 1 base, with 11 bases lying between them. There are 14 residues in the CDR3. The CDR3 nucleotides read TGTGCCAGCAGCCACCCCGACAGGAACACTGAAGCTTTCTTT. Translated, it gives CASSHPDRNTEAFF.

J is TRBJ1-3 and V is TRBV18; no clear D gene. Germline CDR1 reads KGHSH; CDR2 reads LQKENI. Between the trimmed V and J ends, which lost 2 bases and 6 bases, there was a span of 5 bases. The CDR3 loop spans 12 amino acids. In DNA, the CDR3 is TGTGCCAGCTCACCAAGGTCAAACACCATATATTTT. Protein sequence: CASSPRSNTIYF.

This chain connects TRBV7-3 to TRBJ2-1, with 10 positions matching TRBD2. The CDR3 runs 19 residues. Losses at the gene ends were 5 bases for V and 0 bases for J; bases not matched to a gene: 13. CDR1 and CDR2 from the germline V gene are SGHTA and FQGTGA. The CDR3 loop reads CASSPPAGGPKSSYNEQFF. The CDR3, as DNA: TGTGCCAGCAGCCCCCCAGCGGGGGGGCCAAAGAGCTCCTACAATGAGCAGTTCTTC. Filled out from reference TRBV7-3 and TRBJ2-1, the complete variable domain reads GAGVSQTPSNKVTEKGKYVELRCDPISGHTALYWYRQSLGQGPEFLIYFQGTGAADDSGLPNDRFFAVRPEGSVSTLKIQRTERGDSAVYLCASSPPAGGPKSSYNEQFFGPGTRLTVL.

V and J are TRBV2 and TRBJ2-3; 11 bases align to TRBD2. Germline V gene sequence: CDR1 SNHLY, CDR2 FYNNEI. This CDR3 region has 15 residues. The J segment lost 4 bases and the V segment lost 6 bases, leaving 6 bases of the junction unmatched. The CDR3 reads CASSVTSGTADTQYF. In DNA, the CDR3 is TGTGCCAGCAGCGTGACTAGCGGGACGGCAGATACGCAGTATTTT.

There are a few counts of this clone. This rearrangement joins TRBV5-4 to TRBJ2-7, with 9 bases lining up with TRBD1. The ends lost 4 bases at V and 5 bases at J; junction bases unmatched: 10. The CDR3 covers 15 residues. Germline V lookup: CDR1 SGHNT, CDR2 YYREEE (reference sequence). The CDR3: CASSRRDRVRNEQYF. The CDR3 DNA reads TGTGCCAGCAGCCGCCGGGACAGGGTAAGGAACGAGCAGTACTTC. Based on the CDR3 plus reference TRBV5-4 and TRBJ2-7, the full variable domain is ETGVTQSPTHLIKTRGQQVTLRCSSQSGHNTVSWYQQALGQGPQFIFQYYREEENGRGNFPPRFSGLQFPNYSSELNVNALELDDSALYLCASSRRDRVRNEQYFGPGTRLTVT.

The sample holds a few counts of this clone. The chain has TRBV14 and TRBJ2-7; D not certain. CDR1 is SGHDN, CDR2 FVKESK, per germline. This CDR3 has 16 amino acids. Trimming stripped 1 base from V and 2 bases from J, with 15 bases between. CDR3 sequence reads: CASSQVEGKATYEQYF. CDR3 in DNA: TGTGCCAGCAGCCAAGTTGAAGGGAAGGCTACCTACGAGCAGTACTTC. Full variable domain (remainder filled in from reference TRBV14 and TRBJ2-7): EAGVTQFPSHSVIEKGQTVTLRCDPISGHDNLYWYRRVMGKEIKFLLHFVKESKQDESGMPNNRFLAERTGGTYSTLKVQPAELEDSGVYFCASSQVEGKATYEQYFGPGTRLTVT.

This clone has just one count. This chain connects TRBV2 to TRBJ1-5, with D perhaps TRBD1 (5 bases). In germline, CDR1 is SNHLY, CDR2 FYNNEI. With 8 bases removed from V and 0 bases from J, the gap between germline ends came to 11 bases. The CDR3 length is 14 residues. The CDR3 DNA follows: TGTGCCAGCTCCGACAGCTATAGCAATCAGCCCCAGCATTTT. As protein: CASSDSYSNQPQHF.

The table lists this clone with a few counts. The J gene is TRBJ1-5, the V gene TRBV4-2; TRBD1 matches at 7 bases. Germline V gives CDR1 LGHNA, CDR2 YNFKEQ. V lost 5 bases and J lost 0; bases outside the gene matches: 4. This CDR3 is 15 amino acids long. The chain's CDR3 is CASSSGQVSNQPQHF. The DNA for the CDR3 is TGTGCCAGCAGCTCTGGACAGGTTAGCAATCAGCCCCAGCATTTT.

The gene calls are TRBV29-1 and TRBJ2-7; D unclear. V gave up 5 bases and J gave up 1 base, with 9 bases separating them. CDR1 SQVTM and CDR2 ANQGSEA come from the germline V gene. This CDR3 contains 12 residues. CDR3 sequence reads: CSVMQRSYEQYF. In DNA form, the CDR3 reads TGCAGCGTTATGCAAAGGTCCTACGAGCAGTACTTC.

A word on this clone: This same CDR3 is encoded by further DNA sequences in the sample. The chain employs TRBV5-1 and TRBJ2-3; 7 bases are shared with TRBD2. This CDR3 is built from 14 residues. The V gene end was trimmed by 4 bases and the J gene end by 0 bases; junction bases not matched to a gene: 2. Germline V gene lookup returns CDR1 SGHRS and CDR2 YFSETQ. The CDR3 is CASSSGTSTDTQYF. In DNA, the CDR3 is TGCGCCAGCAGCAGCGGGACTAGCACAGATACGCAGTATTTT.

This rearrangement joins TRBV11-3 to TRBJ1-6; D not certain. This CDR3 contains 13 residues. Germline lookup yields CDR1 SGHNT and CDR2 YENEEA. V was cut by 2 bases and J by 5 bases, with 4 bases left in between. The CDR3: CASSLTNNSPLHF. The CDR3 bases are TGTGCCAGCAGCTTAACCAATAATTCACCCCTCCACTTT. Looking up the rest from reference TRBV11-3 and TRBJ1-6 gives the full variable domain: EAGVVQSPRYKIIEKKQPVAFWCNPISGHNTLYWYLQNLGQGPELLIRYENEEAVDDSQLPKDRFSAERLKGVDSTLKIQPAELGDSAVYLCASSLTNNSPLHFGNGTRLTVT.

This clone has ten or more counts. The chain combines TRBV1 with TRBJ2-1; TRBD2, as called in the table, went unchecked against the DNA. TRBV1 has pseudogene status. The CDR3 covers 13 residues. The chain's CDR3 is CTSSQVGEGEQFF. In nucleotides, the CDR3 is TGCACCAGCAGCCAAGTCGGCGAGGGTGAGCAGTTCTTC.

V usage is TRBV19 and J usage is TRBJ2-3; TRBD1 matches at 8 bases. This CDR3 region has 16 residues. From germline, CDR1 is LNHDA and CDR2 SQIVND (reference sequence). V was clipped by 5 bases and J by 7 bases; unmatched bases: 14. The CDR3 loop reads CASSGPLRDRTNTQYF. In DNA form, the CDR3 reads TGTGCCAGTAGTGGCCCTCTCCGGGACAGGACCAATACGCAGTATTTT.

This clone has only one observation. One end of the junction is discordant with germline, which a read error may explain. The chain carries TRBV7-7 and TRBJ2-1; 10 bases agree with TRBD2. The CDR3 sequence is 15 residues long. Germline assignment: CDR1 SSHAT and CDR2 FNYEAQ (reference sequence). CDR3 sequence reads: CASSSGTSAYNEQFF. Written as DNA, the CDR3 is TGTGCTAGCAGCTCTGGGACTAGCGCCTACAATGAGCAGTTCTTC. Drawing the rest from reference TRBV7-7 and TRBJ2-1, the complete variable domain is GAGVSQSPRYKVTKRGQDVTLRCDPISSHATLYWYQQALGQGPEFLTYFNYEAQPDKSGLPSDRFSAERPEGSISTLTIQRTEQRDSAMYRCASSSGTSAYNEQFFGPGTRLTVL.

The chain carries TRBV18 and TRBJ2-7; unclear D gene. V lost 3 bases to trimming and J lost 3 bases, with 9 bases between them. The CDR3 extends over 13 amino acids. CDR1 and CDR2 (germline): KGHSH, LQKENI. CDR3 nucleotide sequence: TGTGCCAGCTCACCGATTACAGACTACGAGCAGTACTTC. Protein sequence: CASSPITDYEQYF.

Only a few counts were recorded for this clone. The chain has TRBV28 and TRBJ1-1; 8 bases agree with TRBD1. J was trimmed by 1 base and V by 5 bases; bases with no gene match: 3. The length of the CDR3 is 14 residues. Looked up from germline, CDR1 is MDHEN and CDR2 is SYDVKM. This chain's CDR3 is CASSPGTGNTEAFF. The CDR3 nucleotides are TGTGCCAGCAGTCCCGGGACAGGGAACACTGAAGCTTTCTTT.

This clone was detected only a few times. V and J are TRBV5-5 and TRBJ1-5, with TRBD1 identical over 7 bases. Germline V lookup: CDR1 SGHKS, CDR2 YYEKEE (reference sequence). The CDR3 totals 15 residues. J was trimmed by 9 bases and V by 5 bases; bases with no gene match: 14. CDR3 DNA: TGTGCCAGCAGTACGTCTGGACAGGAGTCAGGGCCCCAGCATTTT. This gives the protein CASSTSGQESGPQHF.

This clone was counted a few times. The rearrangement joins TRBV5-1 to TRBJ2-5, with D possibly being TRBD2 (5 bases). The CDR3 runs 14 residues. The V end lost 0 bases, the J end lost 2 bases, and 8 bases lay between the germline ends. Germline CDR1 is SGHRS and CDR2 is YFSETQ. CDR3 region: CASSLGGKQETQYF. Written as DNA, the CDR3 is TGCGCCAGCAGCTTGGGAGGGAAACAAGAGACCCAGTACTTC.

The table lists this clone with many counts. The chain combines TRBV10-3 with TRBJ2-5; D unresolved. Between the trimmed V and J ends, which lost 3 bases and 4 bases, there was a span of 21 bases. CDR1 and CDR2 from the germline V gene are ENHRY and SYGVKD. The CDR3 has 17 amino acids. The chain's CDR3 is CAISEGNRSRRIETQYF. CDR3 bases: TGTGCCATCAGTGAAGGGAACCGTAGTCGAAGGATAGAGACCCAGTACTTC.

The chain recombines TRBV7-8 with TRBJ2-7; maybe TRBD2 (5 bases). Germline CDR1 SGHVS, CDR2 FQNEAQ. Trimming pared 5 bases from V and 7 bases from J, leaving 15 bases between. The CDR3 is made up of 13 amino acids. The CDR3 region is CASSAGLLLEQYF. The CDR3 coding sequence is TGTGCCAGCAGCGCCGGACTCCTCCTGGAGCAGTACTTC.

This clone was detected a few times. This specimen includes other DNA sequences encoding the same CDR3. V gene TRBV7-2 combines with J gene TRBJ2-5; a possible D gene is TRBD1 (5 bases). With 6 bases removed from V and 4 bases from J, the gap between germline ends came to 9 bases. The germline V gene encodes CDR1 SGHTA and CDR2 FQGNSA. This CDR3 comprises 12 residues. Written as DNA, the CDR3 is TGTGCCAGCAGTTCCCAGGGAGAGACCCAGTACTTC. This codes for CASSSQGETQYF.

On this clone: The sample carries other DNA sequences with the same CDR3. Here the CDR3 reads CASSQGGRNTEAFF. The CDR3 coding sequence is TGCGCCAGCAGCCAAGGGGGGCGAAACACTGAAGCTTTCTTT. The rearrangement uses TRBV4-3 and TRBJ1-1; TRBD1 might be the D (6 bases). Germline V lookup: CDR1 LGHNA, CDR2 YSLEER. The ends were cut back, 1 base at V and 2 bases at J, with 8 bases in the middle. The CDR3 length is 14 residues.

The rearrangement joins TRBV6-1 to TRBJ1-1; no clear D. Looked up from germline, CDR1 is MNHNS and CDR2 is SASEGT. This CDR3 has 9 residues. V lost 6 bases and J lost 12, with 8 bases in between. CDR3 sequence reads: CASSRDSFF. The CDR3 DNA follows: TGTGCCAGCAGCCGAGATTCTTTCTTT.

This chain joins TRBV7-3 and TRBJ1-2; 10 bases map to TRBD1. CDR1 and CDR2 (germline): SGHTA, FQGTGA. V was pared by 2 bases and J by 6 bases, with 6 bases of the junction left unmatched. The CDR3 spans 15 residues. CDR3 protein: CASSLGGTGDNGYTF. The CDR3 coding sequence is TGTGCCAGCAGCTTAGGCGGGACAGGGGATAATGGCTACACCTTC.

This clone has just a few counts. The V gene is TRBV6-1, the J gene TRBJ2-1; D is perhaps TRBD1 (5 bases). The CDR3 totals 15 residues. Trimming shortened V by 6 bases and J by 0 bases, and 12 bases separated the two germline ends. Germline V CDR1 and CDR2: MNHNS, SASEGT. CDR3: CASRADSNSYNEQFF. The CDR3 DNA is TGTGCCAGCAGGGCCGACAGCAACTCCTACAATGAGCAGTTCTTC.

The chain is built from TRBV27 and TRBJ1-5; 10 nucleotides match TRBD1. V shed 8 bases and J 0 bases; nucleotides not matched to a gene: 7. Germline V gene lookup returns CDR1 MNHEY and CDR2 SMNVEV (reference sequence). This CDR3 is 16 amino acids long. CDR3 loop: CASSRDRGYSNQPQHF. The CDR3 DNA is TGTGCCAGCTCCAGGGACAGGGGATATAGCAATCAGCCCCAGCATTTT.

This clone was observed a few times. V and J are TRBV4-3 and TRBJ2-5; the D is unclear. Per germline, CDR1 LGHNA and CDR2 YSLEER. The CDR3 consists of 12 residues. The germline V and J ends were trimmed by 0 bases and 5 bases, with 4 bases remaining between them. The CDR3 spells CASSQDWETQYF. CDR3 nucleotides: TGCGCCAGCAGCCAAGATTGGGAGACCCAGTACTTC.

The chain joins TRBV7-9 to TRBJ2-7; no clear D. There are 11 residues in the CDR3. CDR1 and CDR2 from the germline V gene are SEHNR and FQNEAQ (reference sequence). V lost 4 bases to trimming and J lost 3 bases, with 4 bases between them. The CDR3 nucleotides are TGTGCCAGCAGCTCTCTCTACGAGCAGTACTTC. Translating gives CASSSLYEQYF.

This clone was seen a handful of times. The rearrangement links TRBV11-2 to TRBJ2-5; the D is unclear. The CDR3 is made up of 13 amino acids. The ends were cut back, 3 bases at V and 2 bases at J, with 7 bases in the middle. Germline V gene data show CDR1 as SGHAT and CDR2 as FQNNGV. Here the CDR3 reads CASSFRAQETQYF. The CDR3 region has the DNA TGTGCCAGCAGCTTCCGGGCACAAGAGACCCAGTACTTC.